These 4 T cell receptor beta chains share one sample of origin, sequenced in a study of tumor-infiltrating lymphocytes in oesophageal squamous cell carcinoma. In TCRdb, the PCR reads were re-called with MiXCR into one record per CDR3 protein. The sample yields over 9,500 distinct CDR3 sequences, 45% to 55% seen once. The source material was normal esophageal tissue next to the tumor. Receptors originate from a male donor with esophageal squamous cell carcinoma.

In its sample, this clonotype was seen a few times. A read error may explain this, as a much larger clone is one base away. CDR3 sequence: CASRPGLSYEQFF. DNA for the CDR3: TGTGCCAGCAGGCCAGGACTATCCTACGAGCAGTTCTTC. The V call is TRBV6-1, the J call TRBJ2-7; D perhaps matches TRBD2 (6 bases). The J call may be wrong; the DNA end is better matched by TRBJ2-1. The CDR3 loop spans 13 amino acids. Germline V CDR1 and CDR2: MNHNS, SASEGT.

The chain is built from TRBV6-6 and TRBJ2-1, with D perhaps matching TRBD1 (6 bases). The closer fit of TRBJ2-7 to the DNA end suggests the J call may be wrong. The CDR3 loop spans 14 amino acids. Germline V gene data show CDR1 as MNHNY and CDR2 as SVGAGI (reference sequence). The CDR3 loop reads CASSASWGHYEQYF. In nucleotides, the CDR3 is TGTGCCAGCAGTGCTTCTTGGGGGCACTACGAGCAGTACTTC.

The V and J genes are TRBV7-6 and TRBJ2-1, with 8 bases lining up with TRBD2. From germline, CDR1 is SGHVS and CDR2 FNYEAQ. The V segment lost 0 bases and the J segment 5 bases; nucleotides outside the gene matches: 6. The CDR3 extends over 16 amino acids. The CDR3 nucleotides are TGTGCCAGCAGCTTAGCGCGGGGGGCACCCAACAATGAGCAGTTCTTC. This encodes CASSLARGAPNNEQFF.

This clonotype was seen a single time. The chain couples TRBV6-1 to TRBJ2-5, with 9 nucleotides matching TRBD1. The J call is in doubt because the DNA end fits TRBJ1-2 better. The CDR3 length is 15 residues. Germline CDR1 reads MNHNS; CDR2 reads SASEGT. The CDR3 DNA reads TGTGCCAGCAGTGACCGGACAGGGGCTAACTATGGCTACACCTTC. Encoded protein: CASSDRTGANYGYTF.